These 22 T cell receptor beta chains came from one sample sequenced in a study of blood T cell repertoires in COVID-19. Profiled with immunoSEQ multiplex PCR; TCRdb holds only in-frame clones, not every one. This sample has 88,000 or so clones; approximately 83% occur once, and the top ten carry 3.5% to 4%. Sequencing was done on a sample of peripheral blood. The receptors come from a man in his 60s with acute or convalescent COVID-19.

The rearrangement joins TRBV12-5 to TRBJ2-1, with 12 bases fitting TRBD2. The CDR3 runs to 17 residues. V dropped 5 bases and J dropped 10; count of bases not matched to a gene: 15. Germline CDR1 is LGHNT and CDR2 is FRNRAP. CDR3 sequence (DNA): TGTGCTAGTGGTCCCGCCACCCTAGCGGGGGGGCCGGGGGAGCAGTTCTTC. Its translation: CASGPATLAGGPGEQFF.

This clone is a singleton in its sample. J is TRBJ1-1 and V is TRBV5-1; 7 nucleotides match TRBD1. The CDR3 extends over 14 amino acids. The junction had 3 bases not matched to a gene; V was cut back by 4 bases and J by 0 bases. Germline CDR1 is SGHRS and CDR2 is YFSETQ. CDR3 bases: TGCGCCAGCAGCCTGACAGGGATGAACACTGAAGCTTTCTTT. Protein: CASSLTGMNTEAFF.

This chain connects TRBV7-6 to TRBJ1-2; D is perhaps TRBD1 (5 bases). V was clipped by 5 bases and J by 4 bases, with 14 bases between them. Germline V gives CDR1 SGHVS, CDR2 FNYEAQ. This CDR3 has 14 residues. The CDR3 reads CASSPRATGYGYTF. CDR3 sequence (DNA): TGTGCCAGCAGCCCACGGGCCACAGGCTATGGCTACACCTTC. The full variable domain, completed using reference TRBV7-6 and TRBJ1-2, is GAGVSQSPRYKVTKRGQDVALRCDPISGHVSLYWYRQALGQGPEFLTYFNYEAQQDKSGLPNDRFSAERPEGSISTLTIQRTEQRDSAMYRCASSPRATGYGYTFGSGTRLTVV.

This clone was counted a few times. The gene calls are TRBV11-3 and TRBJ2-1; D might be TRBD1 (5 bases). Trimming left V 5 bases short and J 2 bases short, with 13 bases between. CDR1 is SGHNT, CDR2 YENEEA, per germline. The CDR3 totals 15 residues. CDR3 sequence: CASSLGQGTYNEQFF. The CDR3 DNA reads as TGTGCCAGCAGCCTTGGGCAGGGTACCTACAATGAGCAGTTCTTC.

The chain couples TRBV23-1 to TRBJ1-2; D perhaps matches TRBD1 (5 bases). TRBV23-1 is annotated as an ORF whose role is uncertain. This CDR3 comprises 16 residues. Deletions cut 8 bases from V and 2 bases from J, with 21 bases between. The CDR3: CASRRQGDSSNYGYTF. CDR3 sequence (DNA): TGCGCCAGCCGACGGCAGGGCGACAGTTCCAACTATGGCTACACCTTC.

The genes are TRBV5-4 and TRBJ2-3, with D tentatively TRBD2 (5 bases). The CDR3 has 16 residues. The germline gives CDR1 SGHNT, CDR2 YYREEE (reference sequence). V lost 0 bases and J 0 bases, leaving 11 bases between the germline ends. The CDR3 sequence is CASSLAPAGSTDTQYF. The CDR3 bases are TGTGCCAGCAGCTTGGCCCCCGCGGGTAGCACAGATACGCAGTATTTT.

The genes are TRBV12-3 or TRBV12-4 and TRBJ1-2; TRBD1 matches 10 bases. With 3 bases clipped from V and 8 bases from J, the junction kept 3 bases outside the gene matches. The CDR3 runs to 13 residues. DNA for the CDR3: TGTGCCAGCAGTTTGGGACAGGGGATCGGCTACACCTTC. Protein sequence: CASSLGQGIGYTF.

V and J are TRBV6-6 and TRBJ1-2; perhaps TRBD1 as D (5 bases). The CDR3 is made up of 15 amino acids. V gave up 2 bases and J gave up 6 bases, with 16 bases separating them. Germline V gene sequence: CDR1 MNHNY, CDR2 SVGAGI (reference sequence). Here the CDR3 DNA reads TGTGCCAGCAGTTACCGGACACCCACAGAGAATGGCTACACCTTC. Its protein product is CASSYRTPTENGYTF.

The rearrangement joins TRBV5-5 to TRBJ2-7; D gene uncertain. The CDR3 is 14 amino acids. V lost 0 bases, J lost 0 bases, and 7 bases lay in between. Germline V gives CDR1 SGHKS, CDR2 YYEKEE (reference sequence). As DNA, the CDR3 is TGTGCCAGCAGCTTGGTTTGGCCCTCCTACGAGCAGTACTTC. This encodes CASSLVWPSYEQYF.

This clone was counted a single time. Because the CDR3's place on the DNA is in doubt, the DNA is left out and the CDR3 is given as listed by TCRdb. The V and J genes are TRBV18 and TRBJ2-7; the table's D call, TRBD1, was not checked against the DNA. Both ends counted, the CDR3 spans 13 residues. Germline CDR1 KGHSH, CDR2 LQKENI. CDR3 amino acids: CASSPPVGQGINF.

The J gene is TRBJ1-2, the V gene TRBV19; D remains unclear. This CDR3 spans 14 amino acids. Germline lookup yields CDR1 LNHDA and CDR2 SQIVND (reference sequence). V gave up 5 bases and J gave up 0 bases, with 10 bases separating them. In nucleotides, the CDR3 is TGTGCCAGTAGTTTGAGGGTGCCTAACTATGGCTACACCTTC. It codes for CASSLRVPNYGYTF.

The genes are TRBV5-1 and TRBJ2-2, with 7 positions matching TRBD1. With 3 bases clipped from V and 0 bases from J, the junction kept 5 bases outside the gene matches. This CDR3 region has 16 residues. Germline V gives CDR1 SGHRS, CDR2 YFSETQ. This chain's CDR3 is CASSSRQGANTGELFF. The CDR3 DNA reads TGCGCCAGCAGCTCTAGACAGGGCGCGAACACCGGGGAGCTGTTTTTT.

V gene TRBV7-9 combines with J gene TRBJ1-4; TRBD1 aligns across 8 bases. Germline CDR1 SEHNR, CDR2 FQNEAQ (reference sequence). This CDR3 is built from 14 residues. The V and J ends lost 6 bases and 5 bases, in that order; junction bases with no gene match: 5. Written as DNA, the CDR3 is TGTGCCAGCAGTCGCGGGACAGGAAATGAAAAACTGTTTTTT. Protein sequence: CASSRGTGNEKLFF.

The CDR3 DNA sequence: TGTGCCTGGAGTGTAGGGGGGGCGAACACTGAAGCTTTCTTT. Protein: CAWSVGGANTEAFF. The chain combines TRBV30 with TRBJ1-1; D is perhaps TRBD1 (6 bases). Germline V lookup: CDR1 GTSNPN, CDR2 SVGIG (reference sequence). Trimming pared 0 bases from V and 1 base from J, leaving 9 bases between. The CDR3 runs 14 residues.

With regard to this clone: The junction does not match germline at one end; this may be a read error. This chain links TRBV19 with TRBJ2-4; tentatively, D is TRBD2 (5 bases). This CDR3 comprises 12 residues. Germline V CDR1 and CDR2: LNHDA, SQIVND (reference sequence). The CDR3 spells CASSIGRTGQNF. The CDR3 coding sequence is TGTGCCAGTAGTATAGGACGGACTGGGCAGAACTTC.

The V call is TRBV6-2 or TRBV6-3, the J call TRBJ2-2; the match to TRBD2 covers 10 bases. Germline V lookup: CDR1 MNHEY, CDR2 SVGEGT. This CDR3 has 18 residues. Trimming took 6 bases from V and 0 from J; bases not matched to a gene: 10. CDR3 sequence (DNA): TGTGCCAGCAGCCCTCTAGCGGGAGCTCCATCGAACACCGGGGAGCTGTTTTTT. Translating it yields CASSPLAGAPSNTGELFF.

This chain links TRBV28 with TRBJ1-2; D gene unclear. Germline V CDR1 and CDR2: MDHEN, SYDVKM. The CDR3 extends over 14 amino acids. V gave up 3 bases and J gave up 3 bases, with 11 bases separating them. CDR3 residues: CASSLEGRHYGYTF. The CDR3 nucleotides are TGTGCCAGCAGTTTGGAGGGTAGGCACTATGGCTACACCTTC.

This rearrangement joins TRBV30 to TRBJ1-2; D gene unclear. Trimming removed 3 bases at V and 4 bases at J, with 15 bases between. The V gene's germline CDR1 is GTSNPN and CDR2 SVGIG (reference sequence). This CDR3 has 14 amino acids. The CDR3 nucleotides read TGTGCCTGGAGGCAGGAAATAAAGGCCTATGGCTACACCTTC. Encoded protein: CAWRQEIKAYGYTF.

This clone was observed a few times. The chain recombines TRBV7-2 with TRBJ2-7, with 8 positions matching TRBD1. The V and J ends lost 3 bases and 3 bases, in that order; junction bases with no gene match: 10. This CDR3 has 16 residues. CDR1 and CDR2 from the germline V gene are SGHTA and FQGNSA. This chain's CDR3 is CASSFVASGGFYEQYF. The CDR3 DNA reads TGTGCCAGCAGCTTTGTGGCGTCAGGGGGCTTCTACGAGCAGTACTTC.

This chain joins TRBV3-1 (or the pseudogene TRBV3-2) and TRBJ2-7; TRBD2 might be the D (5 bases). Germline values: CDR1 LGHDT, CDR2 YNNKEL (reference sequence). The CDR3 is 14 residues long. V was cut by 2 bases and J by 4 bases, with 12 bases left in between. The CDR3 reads CASSQNGGFYEQYF. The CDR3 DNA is TGTGCCAGCAGCCAAAACGGCGGGTTTTACGAGCAGTACTTC.

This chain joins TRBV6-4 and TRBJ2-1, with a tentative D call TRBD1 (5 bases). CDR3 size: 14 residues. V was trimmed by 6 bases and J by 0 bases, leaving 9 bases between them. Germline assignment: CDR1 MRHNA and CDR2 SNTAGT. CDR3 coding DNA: TGTGCCAGCAGGCTAGACAGCTCCTACAATGAGCAGTTCTTC. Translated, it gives CASRLDSSYNEQFF.

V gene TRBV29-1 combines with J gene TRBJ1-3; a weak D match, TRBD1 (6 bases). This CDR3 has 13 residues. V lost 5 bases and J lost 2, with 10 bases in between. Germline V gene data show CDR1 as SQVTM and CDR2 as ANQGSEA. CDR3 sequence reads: CSVTGLTGNTIYF. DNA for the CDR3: TGCAGCGTTACAGGGTTAACTGGAAACACCATATATTTT.